A selection of T cell receptor beta chains follows, all from one sample in a study of beta chain features in type 1 diabetes. Sequenced by immunoSEQ multiplex PCR; TCRdb stores in-frame clones only, minus some. The sample records hundreds of thousands of clones, 8% to 13% being singletons. Sequences were obtained from naive CD4+ T cells from blood. These receptors came from a woman in her 30s in good health. The CDR3 runs from the conserved cysteine through the conserved F or W. A D gene is named only where the DNA matches it firmly. Only part of the rows carry a size: once, few, many, or a class if the clone is expanded.

clone_size j_call d_call v_call cdr3_aa cdr3_nt
few TRBJ2-3 TRBD1 TRBV29-1 CSVEGQGGTDTQYF TGCAGCGTTGAAGGACAGGGAGGCACAGATACGCAGTATTTT
NA TRBJ1-1 NA TRBV25-1 CASSEEFRTDEAFF TGTGCCAGCAGTGAAGAATTTAGGACTGATGAAGCTTTCTTT
few TRBJ2-5 NA TRBV7-9 CASSLAPTTETQYF TGTGCCAGCAGCTTAGCGCCAACAACGGAGACCCAGTACTTC
few TRBJ2-6 NA TRBV5-6 CASSRGNSGANVLTF TGTGCCAGCAGCCGAGGGAACTCTGGGGCCAACGTCCTGACTTTC
few TRBJ1-4 NA TRBV7-2 CASSLAPRLRVEKLFF TGTGCCAGCAGCTTAGCGCCTAGACTGCGGGTTGAAAAACTGTTTTTT
NA TRBJ1-1 TRBD1 TRBV5-1 CASSLVQGAQNTEAFF TGCGCCAGCAGCTTGGTGCAGGGGGCGCAGAACACTGAAGCTTTCTTT
NA TRBJ2-7 TRBD1 TRBV10-3 CAIRAGTGVYEQYF TGTGCCATCAGGGCCGGGACAGGGGTGTACGAGCAGTACTTC
few TRBJ2-4 TRBD2 TRBV29-1 CSVEAGGTSAENIQYF TGCAGCGTTGAAGCGGGGGGTACTAGCGCCGAAAACATTCAGTACTTC
NA TRBJ2-3 NA TRBV2 CASSEMSAGALGDTQYF TGTGCCAGCAGTGAGATGTCGGCAGGCGCCCTTGGGGATACGCAGTATTTT
few TRBJ2-3 NA TRBV9 CASSVATGFSDTQYF TGTGCCAGCAGCGTAGCAACAGGTTTCTCAGATACGCAGTATTTT
few TRBJ2-1 TRBD2 TRBV27 CASSKALAGGLNEQFF TGTGCCAGCAGTAAAGCACTAGCGGGAGGGCTAAATGAGCAGTTCTTC
NA TRBJ2-5 TRBD2 TRBV11-3 CASSLVASGTQYF TGTGCCAGCAGCTTAGTTGCTAGCGGGACCCAGTACTTC
NA TRBJ2-5 TRBD2 TRBV30 CAWSVLAALQETQYF TGTGCCTGGAGTGTACTAGCGGCCTTGCAAGAGACCCAGTACTTC
NA TRBJ2-7 TRBD2 TRBV14 CASSQDWLAGWNEQYF TGTGCCAGCAGCCAAGATTGGCTAGCGGGATGGAACGAGCAGTACTTC
NA TRBJ2-1 TRBD2 TRBV4-2 CASSQPTSDPYNEQFF TGTGCCAGCAGCCAACCAACTAGCGACCCATACAATGAGCAGTTCTTC
NA TRBJ2-7 TRBD2 TRBV5-6 CASRETSGSRYEQYF TGTGCCAGCAGGGAAACTAGCGGGAGTCGCTACGAGCAGTACTTC
NA TRBJ2-1 NA TRBV4-2 CASSQGVGEALNEQFF TGTGCCAGCAGCCAAGGTGTGGGAGAGGCCCTCAATGAGCAGTTCTTC
once TRBJ2-2 TRBD2 TRBV15 CATSAQQRREGRDTGELFF TGTGCCACCAGCGCCCAGCAAAGGCGGGAGGGGAGGGACACCGGGGAGCTGTTTTTT
NA TRBJ2-7 TRBD2 TRBV11-3 CASSRGGSYEQYF TGTGCCAGCAGCCGGGGGGGGTCCTACGAGCAGTACTTC
NA TRBJ2-1 NA TRBV25-1 CASSEFGGSGDNEQFF TGTGCCAGCAGTGAATTTGGAGGGTCAGGAGACAATGAGCAGTTCTTC
NA TRBJ1-2 TRBD1 TRBV28 CASREGTANYGYTF TGTGCCAGCAGGGAGGGGACAGCGAATTATGGCTACACCTTC
few TRBJ2-1 TRBD2 TRBV13 CASRRSGRYNEQFF TGTGCCAGCCGACGTAGCGGGAGATACAATGAGCAGTTCTTC
few TRBJ1-2 TRBD1 TRBV19 CASSVFGTGNYGYTF TGTGCCAGTAGTGTATTCGGGACAGGGAACTATGGCTACACCTTC
few TRBJ1-1 TRBD1 TRBV29-1 CSVYRGGTEAFF TGCAGCGTGTACAGGGGTGGCACTGAAGCTTTCTTT
NA TRBJ2-1 TRBD2 TRBV15 CATSRDGAGGYNEQFF TGTGCCACCAGCAGAGACGGAGCGGGAGGGTACAATGAGCAGTTCTTC
NA TRBJ2-5 NA TRBV7-2 CASSLVGHNQETQYF TGTGCCAGCAGCTTAGTTGGCCATAACCAAGAGACCCAGTACTTC
NA TRBJ2-1 TRBD2 TRBV5-6 CASSLYAGGRNEQFF TGTGCCAGCAGCTTGTATGCGGGAGGGCGCAATGAGCAGTTCTTC
few TRBJ1-1 NA TRBV20-1 CSASRGSEAFF TGCAGTGCTAGTAGAGGGTCTGAAGCTTTCTTT
NA TRBJ1-2 NA TRBV9 CASSTTPATGNYGYTF TGTGCCAGCAGCACCACCCCGGCGACGGGGAACTATGGCTACACCTTC
few TRBJ2-3 TRBD1 TRBV27 CASHKGTGVGDTQYF TGTGCCAGCCACAAGGGGACAGGGGTCGGAGATACGCAGTATTTT
few TRBJ1-4 TRBD1 TRBV19 CASSIETGTGFGEKLFF TGTGCCAGTAGTATCGAGACCGGGACAGGGTTTGGTGAAAAACTGTTTTTT
NA TRBJ2-1 NA TRBV4-3 CASSFQPGNEQFF TGCGCCAGCAGCTTTCAACCAGGGAATGAGCAGTTCTTC
NA TRBJ2-1 TRBD2 TRBV30 CAWELAGAYNEQFF TGTGCCTGGGAACTAGCGGGAGCCTACAATGAGCAGTTCTTC
NA TRBJ2-2 NA TRBV4-3 CASSRGGINTGELFF TGCGCCAGCAGCCGGGGCGGGATCAACACCGGGGAGCTGTTTTTT
NA TRBJ2-1 TRBD1 TRBV28 CASTTPGRGNEQFF TGTGCCAGCACCACCCCGGGCAGGGGGAATGAGCAGTTCTTC
few TRBJ2-1 NA TRBV7-2 CASSLDRRNEQFF TGTGCCAGCAGCTTAGATAGGAGAAATGAGCAGTTCTTC
NA TRBJ2-3 TRBD1 TRBV7-2 CASSFGQGVGDTQYF TGTGCCAGCAGCTTTGGGCAGGGGGTGGGAGATACGCAGTATTTT
few TRBJ2-7 NA TRBV30 CAWEQGTYEQYF TGTGCCTGGGAACAGGGTACCTACGAGCAGTACTTC
few TRBJ2-7 NA TRBV28 CASIPGATYEQYF TGTGCCAGCATTCCAGGGGCTACCTACGAGCAGTACTTC
NA TRBJ2-1 TRBD1 TRBV18 CASSQDRDEEFF TGTGCCAGCTCACAGGACAGGGACGAAGAGTTCTTC
few TRBJ2-7 TRBD1 TRBV18 CASSPTGTGAYEQYF TGTGCCAGCTCACCGACCGGGACAGGAGCCTACGAGCAGTACTTC
few TRBJ2-5 TRBD2 TRBV29-1 CSASGSQVETQYF TGCAGCGCTAGCGGGAGTCAGGTAGAGACCCAGTACTTC
NA TRBJ2-3 TRBD2 TRBV6-5 CASSLRLADTDTQYF TGTGCCAGCAGTCTCCGACTAGCGGACACAGATACGCAGTATTTT
NA TRBJ2-1 TRBD2 TRBV7-9 CASSFRTSDPEQFF TGTGCCAGCAGCTTCAGGACTAGTGATCCTGAGCAGTTCTTC
few TRBJ1-5 NA TRBV30 CAWSKQGNQPQHF TGTGCCTGGAGTAAACAGGGAAATCAGCCCCAGCATTTT
NA TRBJ2-7 NA TRBV7-2 CASSPQGTYEQYF TGTGCCAGCAGCCCACAGGGTACCTACGAGCAGTACTTC